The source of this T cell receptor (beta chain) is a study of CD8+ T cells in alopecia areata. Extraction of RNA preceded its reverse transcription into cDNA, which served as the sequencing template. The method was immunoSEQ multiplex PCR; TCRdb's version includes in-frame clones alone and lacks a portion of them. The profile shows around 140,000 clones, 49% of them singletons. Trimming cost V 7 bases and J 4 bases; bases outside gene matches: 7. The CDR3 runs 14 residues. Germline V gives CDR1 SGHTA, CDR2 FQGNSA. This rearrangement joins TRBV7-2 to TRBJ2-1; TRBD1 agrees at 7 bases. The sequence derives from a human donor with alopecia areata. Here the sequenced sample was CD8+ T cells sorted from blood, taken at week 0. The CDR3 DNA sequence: TGTGCCAGCATCCGACCGGGACAGTACAATGAGCAGTTCTTC. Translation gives CASIRPGQYNEQFF.